These T cell receptor beta chains were read from a single sample in a study of naive and memory T cell subsets. TCRdb re-called the UMI-ligation and nested PCR reads through MiXCR, storing one row per CDR3 protein. The sample yields tens of thousands of distinct CDR3 sequences, 7% seen once. The sequencing input was central memory CD4+ T cells from blood. These receptors all stem from a human donor in good health. Each CDR3 is given with its conserved first and last residue. D genes are given only for firm matches. Expanded clones get a size class; other rows say once, few or many, or leave the size out.

V: TRBV3-1
J: TRBJ2-1
D: .
size: many
DNA: TGTGCCAGCAGCCAACTAGCTGGGGTTTACAATGAGCAGTTCTTC
CDR3: CASSQLAGVYNEQFF

V: TRBV6-6
J: TRBJ2-7
D: TRBD1
size: few
DNA: TGTGCCAGCAGTTACTCGGGACAGAAAAACTACGAGCAGTACTTC
CDR3: CASSYSGQKNYEQYF

V: TRBV24-1
J: TRBJ2-7
D: .
size: .
DNA: TGTGCCACCAGTGACAAGGGCAGGGACGAGCAGTACTTC
CDR3: CATSDKGRDEQYF

V: TRBV12-3/TRBV12-4
J: TRBJ1-6
D: .
size: many
DNA: TGTGCCAGCAGTCCCAATCCGGGTTCACCCCTCCACTTT
CDR3: CASSPNPGSPLHF

V: TRBV5-4
J: TRBJ2-5
D: TRBD2
size: many
DNA: TGTGCCAGCAGCCGCCACGGGGGAGGGAAAGAGACCCAGTACTTC
CDR3: CASSRHGGGKETQYF

V: TRBV5-1
J: TRBJ2-1
D: TRBD2
size: few
DNA: TGCGCCAGCAGCTTGGATAGCGGGGGGGCCTCATTTTCCTTC
CDR3: CASSLDSGGASFSF

V: TRBV4-1
J: TRBJ2-1
D: .
size: few
DNA: TGCGCCAGCAGGCCAATACTCCGCGCGGCCTACAATGAGCAGTTCTTC
CDR3: CASRPILRAAYNEQFF

V: TRBV18
J: TRBJ1-1
D: .
size: few
DNA: TGTGCCAGCTCACCAAACAGTGCGAACACTGAAGCTTTCTTT
CDR3: CASSPNSANTEAFF

V: TRBV24-1
J: TRBJ2-7
D: TRBD1
size: many
DNA: TGTGCCACCAGTGATTACAGGGGGTTCGAGCAGTACTTC
CDR3: CATSDYRGFEQYF

V: TRBV12-3/TRBV12-4
J: TRBJ1-2
D: .
size: few
DNA: TGTGCCAGCAGTTTTCGGCAGGGCTATGGCTACACCTTC
CDR3: CASSFRQGYGYTF

V: TRBV11-2
J: TRBJ1-4
D: .
size: .
DNA: TGTGCCAGCAGCCCTGGGACGGGGGGCTACGGACTGTTTTTT
CDR3: CASSPGTGGYGLFF

V: TRBV14
J: TRBJ1-6
D: .
size: many
DNA: TGTGCCAGCAGCCCTCGGGTGTATAATTCACCCCTCCACTTT
CDR3: CASSPRVYNSPLHF

V: TRBV5-1
J: TRBJ1-2
D: TRBD1
size: many
DNA: TGCGCCAGCAGCGCGGGACAGAACTATGGCTACACCTTC
CDR3: CASSAGQNYGYTF

V: TRBV12-3/TRBV12-4
J: TRBJ2-7
D: .
size: many
DNA: TGTGCCAGCAGTTTGGGCTCTTCCGAGCAGTACTTC
CDR3: CASSLGSSEQYF

V: TRBV5-5
J: TRBJ2-3
D: TRBD1
size: few
DNA: TGTGCCAGCAGCTTGTCCCGGGACAGCGCCGATACGCAGTATTTT
CDR3: CASSLSRDSADTQYF

V: TRBV27
J: TRBJ1-5
D: .
size: many
DNA: TGTGCCAGCAGTTCGGGGTCATTTCAGCCCCAGCATTTT
CDR3: CASSSGSFQPQHF